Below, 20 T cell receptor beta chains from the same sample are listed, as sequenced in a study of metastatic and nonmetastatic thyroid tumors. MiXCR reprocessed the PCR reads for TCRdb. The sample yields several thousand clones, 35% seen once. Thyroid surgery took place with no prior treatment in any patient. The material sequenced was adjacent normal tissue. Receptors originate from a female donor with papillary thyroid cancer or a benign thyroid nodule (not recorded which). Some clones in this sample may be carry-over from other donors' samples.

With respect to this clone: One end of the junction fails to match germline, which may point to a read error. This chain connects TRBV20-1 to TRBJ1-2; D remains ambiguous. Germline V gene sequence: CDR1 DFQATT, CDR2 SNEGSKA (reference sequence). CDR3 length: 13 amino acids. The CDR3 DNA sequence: TGCGGTGCTAGTCCCCCAGCCAGGTTGGGCTACACCTTC. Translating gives CGASPPARLGYTF.

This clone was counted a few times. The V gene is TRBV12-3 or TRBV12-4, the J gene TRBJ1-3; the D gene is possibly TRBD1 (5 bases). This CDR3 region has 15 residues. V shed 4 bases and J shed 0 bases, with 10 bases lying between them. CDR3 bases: TGTGCCAGCAGTTGGGACGCCTACTCTGGAAACACCATATATTTT. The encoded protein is CASSWDAYSGNTIYF.

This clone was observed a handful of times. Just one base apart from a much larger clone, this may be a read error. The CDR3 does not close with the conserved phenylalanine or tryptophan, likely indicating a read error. CDR3 protein: CASSYGYEELFY. The CDR3 nucleotides are TGTGCCAGCAGTTATGGGTATGAAGAACTGTTTTAT. V usage is TRBV12-3 or TRBV12-4 and J usage is TRBJ1-4; unclear D gene. The CDR3 spans 12 residues.

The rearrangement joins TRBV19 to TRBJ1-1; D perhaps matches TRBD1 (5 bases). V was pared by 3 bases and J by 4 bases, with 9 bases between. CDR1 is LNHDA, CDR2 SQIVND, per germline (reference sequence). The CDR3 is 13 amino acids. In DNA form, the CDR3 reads TGTGCCAGTAGTATTGGGAGGGGCACTGAAGCTTTCTTT. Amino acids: CASSIGRGTEAFF.

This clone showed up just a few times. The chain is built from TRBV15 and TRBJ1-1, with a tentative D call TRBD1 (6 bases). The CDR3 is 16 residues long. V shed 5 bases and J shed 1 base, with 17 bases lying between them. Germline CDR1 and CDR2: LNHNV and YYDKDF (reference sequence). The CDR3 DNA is TGTGCCACCAGCTCGAGCTACAGGGATGGGAACACTGAAGCTTTCTTT. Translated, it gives CATSSSYRDGNTEAFF.

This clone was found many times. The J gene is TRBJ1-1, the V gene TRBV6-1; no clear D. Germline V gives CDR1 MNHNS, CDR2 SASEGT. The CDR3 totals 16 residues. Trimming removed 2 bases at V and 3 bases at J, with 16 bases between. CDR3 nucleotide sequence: TGTGCCAGCAGTGAACTCGCGTTCGAAATGGACACTGAAGCTTTCTTT. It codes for CASSELAFEMDTEAFF.

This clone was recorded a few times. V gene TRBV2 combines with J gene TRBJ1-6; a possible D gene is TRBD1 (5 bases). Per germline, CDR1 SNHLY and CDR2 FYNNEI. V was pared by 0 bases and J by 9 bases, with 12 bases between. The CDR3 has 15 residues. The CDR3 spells CASSEADPRGSPLHF. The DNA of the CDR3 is TGTGCCAGCAGTGAAGCGGACCCTAGGGGTTCACCCCTCCACTTT.

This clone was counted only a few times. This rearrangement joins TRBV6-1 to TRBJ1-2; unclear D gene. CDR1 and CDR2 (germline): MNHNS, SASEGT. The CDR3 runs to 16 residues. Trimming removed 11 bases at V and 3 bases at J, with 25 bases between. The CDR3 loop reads CAGDLFGADEYYGYTF. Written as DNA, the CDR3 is TGTGCCGGGGATCTATTCGGTGCGGATGAATACTATGGCTACACCTTC.

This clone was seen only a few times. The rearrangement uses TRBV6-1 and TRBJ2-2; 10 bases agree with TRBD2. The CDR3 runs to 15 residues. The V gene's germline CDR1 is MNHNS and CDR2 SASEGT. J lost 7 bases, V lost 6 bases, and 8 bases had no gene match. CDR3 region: CASSLLAGRGGELFF. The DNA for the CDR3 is TGTGCCAGCAGCCTACTAGCGGGGAGGGGCGGGGAGCTGTTTTTT.

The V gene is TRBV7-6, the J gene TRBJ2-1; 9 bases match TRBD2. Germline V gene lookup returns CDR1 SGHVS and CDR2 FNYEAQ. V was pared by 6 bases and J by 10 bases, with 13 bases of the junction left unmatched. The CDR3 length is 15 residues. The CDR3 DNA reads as TGTGCCAGCAGTCCCGGATTAGCGGGAGATGAGGAGCAGTTCTTC. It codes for CASSPGLAGDEEQFF.

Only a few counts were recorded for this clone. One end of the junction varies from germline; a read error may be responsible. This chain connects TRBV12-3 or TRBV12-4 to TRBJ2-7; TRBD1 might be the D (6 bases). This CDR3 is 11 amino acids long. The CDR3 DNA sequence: TGTGCCAGCAGCGGATCCGGGACAAGGGACTTC. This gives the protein CASSGSGTRDF.

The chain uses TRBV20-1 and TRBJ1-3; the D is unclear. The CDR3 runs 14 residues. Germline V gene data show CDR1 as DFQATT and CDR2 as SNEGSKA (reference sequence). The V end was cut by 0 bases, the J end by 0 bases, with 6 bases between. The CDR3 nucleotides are TGCAGTGCTAGAGATCCACGCTCTGGAAACACCATATATTTT. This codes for CSARDPRSGNTIYF.

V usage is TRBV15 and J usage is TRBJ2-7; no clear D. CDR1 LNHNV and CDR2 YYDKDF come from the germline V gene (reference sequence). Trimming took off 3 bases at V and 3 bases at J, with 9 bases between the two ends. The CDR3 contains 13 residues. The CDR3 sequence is CATSRRPNYEQYF. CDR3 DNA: TGTGCCACCAGCAGGAGACCGAACTACGAGCAGTACTTC.

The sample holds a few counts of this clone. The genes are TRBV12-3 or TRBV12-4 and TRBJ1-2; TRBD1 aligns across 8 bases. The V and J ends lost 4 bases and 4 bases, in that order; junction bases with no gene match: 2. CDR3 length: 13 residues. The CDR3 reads CASSWTGTYGYTF. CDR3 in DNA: TGTGCCAGCAGTTGGACAGGGACCTATGGCTACACCTTC.

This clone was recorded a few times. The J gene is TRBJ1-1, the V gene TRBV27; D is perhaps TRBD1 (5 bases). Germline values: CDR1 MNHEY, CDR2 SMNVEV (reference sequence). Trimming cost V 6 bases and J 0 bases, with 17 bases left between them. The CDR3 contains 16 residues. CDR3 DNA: TGTGCCAGCAGGGGAACAGGCGGCGGGATGAACACTGAAGCTTTCTTT. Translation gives CASRGTGGGMNTEAFF.

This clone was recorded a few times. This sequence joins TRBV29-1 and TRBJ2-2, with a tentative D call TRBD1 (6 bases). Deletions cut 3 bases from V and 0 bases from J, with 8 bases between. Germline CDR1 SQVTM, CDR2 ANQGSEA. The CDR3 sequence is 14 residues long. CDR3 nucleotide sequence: TGCAGCGTTGAGTGGGGGCCGAACACCGGGGAGCTGTTTTTT. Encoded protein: CSVEWGPNTGELFF.

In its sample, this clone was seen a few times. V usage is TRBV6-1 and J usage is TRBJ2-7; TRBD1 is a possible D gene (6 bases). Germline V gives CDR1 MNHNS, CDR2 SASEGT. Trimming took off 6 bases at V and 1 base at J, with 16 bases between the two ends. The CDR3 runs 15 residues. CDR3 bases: TGTGCCAGCAGGGCCCTTCCACAGGGTTCCTACGAGCAGTACTTC. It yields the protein CASRALPQGSYEQYF.

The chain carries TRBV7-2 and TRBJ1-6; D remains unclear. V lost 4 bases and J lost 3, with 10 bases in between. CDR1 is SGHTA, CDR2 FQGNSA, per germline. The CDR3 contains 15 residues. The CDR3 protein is CASSYGEGYNSPLHF. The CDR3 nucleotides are TGTGCCAGCAGCTACGGAGAGGGCTATAATTCACCCCTCCACTTT.

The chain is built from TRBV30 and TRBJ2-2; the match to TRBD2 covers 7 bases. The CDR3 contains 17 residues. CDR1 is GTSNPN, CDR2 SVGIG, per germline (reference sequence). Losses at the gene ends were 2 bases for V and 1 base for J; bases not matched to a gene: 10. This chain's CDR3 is CAWSPLGGNRNTGELFF. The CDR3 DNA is TGTGCCTGGAGTCCCCTCGGGGGGAACAGGAACACCGGGGAGCTGTTTTTT.

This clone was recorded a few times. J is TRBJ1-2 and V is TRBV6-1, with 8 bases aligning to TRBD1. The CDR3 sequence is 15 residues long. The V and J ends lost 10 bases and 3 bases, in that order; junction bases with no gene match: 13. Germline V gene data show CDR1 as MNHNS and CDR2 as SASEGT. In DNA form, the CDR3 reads TGTGCCACCCGGACAGGGACGGGGTTAGACTATGGCTACACCTTC. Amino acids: CATRTGTGLDYGYTF.